One TCR beta chain is described in this entry. Which antigen it targets is not known. No per-base quality is available; no much larger clone lies one base away. The library was built by means of the immunoSEQ multiplex PCR assay. Sourced from immuneACCESS, this table was stored by TCRdb with only in-frame sequences that have V and J called. A share of the clones is absent; for the studies checked, an unresolved V gene accounts for under half, and the remainder has no known explanation. Across this sample there are 400,000 to 450,000 clones, with around nine tenths seen only once. Of the sample, 6% to 7% is held by the ten largest clones. This specimen comes from a study of control samples from healthy donors and cancer patients (dated by TCRdb to 2019 to 2021). Deletion took 5 bases off V and 0 bases off J, with a span of 8 bases between the germline ends. CDR1 and CDR2, looked up from the germline V gene, are SGDLS and YYNGEE. The CDR3 holds 13 amino acids from the cysteine to the phenylalanine. Of the read, only the CDR3 DNA is kept; its 39 bases are in frame from base 1.

Specimen: PBMCs. This TCR was recovered from a man aged 40-49 years with head and neck cancer. The receptor chain draws on TRBV9 and TRBJ1-1; no confident D gene assignment can be made. The CDR3: CASRAAVNTEAFF. DNA sequence: TGTGCCAGCAGGGCAGCAGTGAACACTGAAGCTTTCTTT.